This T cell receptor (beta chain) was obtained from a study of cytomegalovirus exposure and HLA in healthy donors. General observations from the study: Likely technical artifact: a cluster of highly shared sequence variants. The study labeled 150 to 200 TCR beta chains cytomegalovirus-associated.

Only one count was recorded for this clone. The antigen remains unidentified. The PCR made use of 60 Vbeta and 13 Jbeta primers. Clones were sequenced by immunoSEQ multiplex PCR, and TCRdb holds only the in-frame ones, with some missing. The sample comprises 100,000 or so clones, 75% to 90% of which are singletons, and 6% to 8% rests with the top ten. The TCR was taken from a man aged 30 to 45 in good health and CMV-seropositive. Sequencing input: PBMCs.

This CDR3 is CASSSGLGSYEQYF. Written as DNA, the CDR3 is TGCGCCAGCAGCTCGGGACTGGGCTCCTACGAGCAGTACTTC. This sequence joins TRBV5-1 and TRBJ2-7; tentatively, D is TRBD2 (6 bases). The V end lost 3 bases, the J end lost 0 bases, and 10 bases lay between the germline ends. The CDR3 has 14 residues. Per germline, CDR1 SGHRS and CDR2 YFSETQ.